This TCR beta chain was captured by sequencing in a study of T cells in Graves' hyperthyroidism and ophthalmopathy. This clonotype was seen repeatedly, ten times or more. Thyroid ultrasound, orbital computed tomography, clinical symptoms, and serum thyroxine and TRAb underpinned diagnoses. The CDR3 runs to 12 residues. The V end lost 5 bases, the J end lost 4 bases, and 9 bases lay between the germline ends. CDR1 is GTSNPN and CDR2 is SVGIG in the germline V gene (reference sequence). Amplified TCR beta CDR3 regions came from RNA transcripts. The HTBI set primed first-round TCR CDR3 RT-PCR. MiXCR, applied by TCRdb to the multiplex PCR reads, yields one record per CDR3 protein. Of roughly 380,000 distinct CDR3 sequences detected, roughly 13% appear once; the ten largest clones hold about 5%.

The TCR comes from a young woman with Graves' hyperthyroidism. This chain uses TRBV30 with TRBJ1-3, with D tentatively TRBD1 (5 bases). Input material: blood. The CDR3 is CAWQGDGNTIYF. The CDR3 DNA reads TGTGCCTGGCAGGGTGACGGAAACACCATATATTTT.